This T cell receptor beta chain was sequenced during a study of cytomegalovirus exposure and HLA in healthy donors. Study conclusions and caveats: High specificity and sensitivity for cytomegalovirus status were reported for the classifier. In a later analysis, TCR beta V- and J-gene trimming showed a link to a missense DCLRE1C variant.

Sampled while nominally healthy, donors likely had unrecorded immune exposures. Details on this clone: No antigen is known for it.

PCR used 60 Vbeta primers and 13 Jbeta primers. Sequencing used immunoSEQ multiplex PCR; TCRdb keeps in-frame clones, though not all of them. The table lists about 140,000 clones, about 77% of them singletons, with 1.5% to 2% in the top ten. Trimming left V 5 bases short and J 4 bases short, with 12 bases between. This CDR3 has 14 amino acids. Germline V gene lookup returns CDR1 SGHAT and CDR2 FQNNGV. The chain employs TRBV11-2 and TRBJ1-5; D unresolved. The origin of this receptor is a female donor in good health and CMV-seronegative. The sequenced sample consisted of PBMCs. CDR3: CASSPGMGNQPQHF. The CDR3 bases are TGTGCCAGCAGCCCCGGGATGGGGAATCAGCCCCAGCATTTT.